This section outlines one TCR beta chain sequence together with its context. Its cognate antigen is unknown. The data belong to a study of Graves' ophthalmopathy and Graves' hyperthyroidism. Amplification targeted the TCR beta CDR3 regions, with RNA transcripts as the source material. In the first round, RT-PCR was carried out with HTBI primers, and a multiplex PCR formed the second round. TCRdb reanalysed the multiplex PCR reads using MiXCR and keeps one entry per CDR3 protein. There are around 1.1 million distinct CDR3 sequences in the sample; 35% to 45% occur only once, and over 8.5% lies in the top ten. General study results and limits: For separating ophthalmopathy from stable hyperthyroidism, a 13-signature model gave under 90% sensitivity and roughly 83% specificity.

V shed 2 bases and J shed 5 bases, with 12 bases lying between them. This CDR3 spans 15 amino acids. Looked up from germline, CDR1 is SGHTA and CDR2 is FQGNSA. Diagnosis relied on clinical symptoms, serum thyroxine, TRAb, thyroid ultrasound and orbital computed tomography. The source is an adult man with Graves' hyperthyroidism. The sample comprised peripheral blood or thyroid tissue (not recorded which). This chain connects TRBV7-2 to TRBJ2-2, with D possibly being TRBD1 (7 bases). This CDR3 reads CASSLWPGGTGELFF. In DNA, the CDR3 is TGTGCCAGCAGCTTATGGCCAGGGGGGACCGGGGAGCTGTTTTTT.